The rows below give T cell receptor beta chains drawn from one sample of a study of shared clonotypes between healthy human individuals. Profiling relied on immunoSEQ multiplex PCR, and the TCRdb table lists in-frame clones only, not all of them. Of about 2.3 million clones listed, roughly 93% were seen once; the top ten hold 0.3% to 0.4%. The sequenced sample was naive CD4+ T cells from PBMCs. These receptors all come from a man between 18 and 29 years old in good health. Some clones in this sample may be carry-over from other donors' samples. Both conserved end residues are part of each CDR3. Fields, in order: V gene, clone size, D gene, J gene, CDR3 DNA, CDR3 protein. The D gene is left open where the match is weak. Expanded clones get a size class; other rows say once, few or many, or leave the size out.

>TRBV5-1|-|-|TRBJ2-3
TGCGCCAGCAGCCTTAGCGGTAGCACAGATACGCAGTATTTT
CASSLSGSTDTQYF
>TRBV28|-|-|TRBJ1-1
TGTGCCAGCAGTTTATCAGGGAGGATCACTGAAGCTTTCTTT
CASSLSGRITEAFF
>TRBV28|-|TRBD1|TRBJ1-2
TGTGCCAGCAGTTTAGGGACAGCAACTTTGCTAAGAGGCTACACCTTC
CASSLGTATLLRGYTF
>TRBV5-1|-|-|TRBJ2-5
TGCGCCAGCAGCGAAAGGGGCAGAGAAGAGACCCAGTACTTC
CASSERGREETQYF
>TRBV28|-|TRBD1|TRBJ1-3
TGTGCCAGCAGTTCCTGGACAGGGGCCTCCCGCTCTGGAAACACCATATATTTT
CASSSWTGASRSGNTIYF
>TRBV7-3|-|-|TRBJ2-3
TGTGCCAGCAGCTTAAAAGCCGGGACAGATACGCAGTATTTT
CASSLKAGTDTQYF
>TRBV27|-|TRBD1|TRBJ2-4
TGTGCCAGCAGTTCGACAGGGGATAACTCCAAAAACATTCAGTACTTC
CASSSTGDNSKNIQYF
>TRBV5-1|-|-|TRBJ2-1
TGCGCCAGCAGCCCAGGACGGTCGATTTACAATGAGCAGTTCTTC
CASSPGRSIYNEQFF
>TRBV6-6|-|-|TRBJ2-1
TGTGCCAGCAGTTACTCCGGGCGGGCTGGAAATGAGCAGTTCTTC
CASSYSGRAGNEQFF
>TRBV5-1|-|-|TRBJ1-4
TGCGCCAGCAGCTACCGGGTCAAGGATGAAAAACTGTTTTTT
CASSYRVKDEKLFF
>TRBV2|-|-|TRBJ2-3
TGTGCCAGCAGTGAACGTGACGGGACGCAGTATTTT
CASSERDGTQYF
>TRBV4-2|once|TRBD2|TRBJ2-5
TGTGCCAGCAGCCAAGATCATGCTAGCGGGCAAGAGACCCAGTACTTC
CASSQDHASGQETQYF
>TRBV7-2|-|-|TRBJ1-3
TGTGCCAGCAGCCCCCGGGGGACAACCCTCTCTGGAAACACCATATATTTT
CASSPRGTTLSGNTIYF
>TRBV7-2|-|-|TRBJ2-7
TGTGCCAGCAGCTTCAACCGGGAGCTTTACGAGCAGTACTTC
CASSFNRELYEQYF
>TRBV7-9|-|TRBD2|TRBJ2-1
TGTGCCAGCAGCTCCAAAGGGGAGGGATACAATGAGCAGTTCTTC
CASSSKGEGYNEQFF
>TRBV7-3|-|-|TRBJ1-3
TGTGCCAGCGCGCTAAACTCTGGAAACACCATATATTTT
CASALNSGNTIYF
>TRBV27|-|TRBD2|TRBJ2-2
TGTGCCAGCAGTTTATATAGTTGGCGGGAGGTGGGGACCGGGGAGCTGTTTTTT
CASSLYSWREVGTGELFF
>TRBV7-3|-|-|TRBJ1-2
TGTGCCAGCAGCTTAGAGAGAGGGACCGGCTACACCTTC
CASSLERGTGYTF
>TRBV2|-|TRBD2|TRBJ2-2
TGTGCCAGCGGCCCTAGCGGGATGAACACCGGGGAGCTGTTTTTT
CASGPSGMNTGELFF
>TRBV30|-|TRBD2|TRBJ2-7
TGTGCCTGGAGTTTCCCCAGGAGCGGGAGGGAAAGCTCCTACGAGCAGTACTTC
CAWSFPRSGRESSYEQYF
>TRBV5-4|-|TRBD1|TRBJ2-4
TGTGCCAGCAGCTTTACAGGGGGTAACAAAAACATTCAGTACTTC
CASSFTGGNKNIQYF
>TRBV5-1|-|-|TRBJ2-7
TGCGCCAGCAGCAAACAGGGTCACGAGCAGTACTTC
CASSKQGHEQYF
>TRBV30|-|-|TRBJ1-5
TGTGCCTGGGGTGAGGTAGGGGGATCCCAGCATTTT
CAWGEVGGSQHF
>TRBV28|-|-|TRBJ2-1
TGTGCCACCCGGAGGAATGAGCAGTTCTTC
CATRRNEQFF
>TRBV9|-|-|TRBJ2-1
TGTGCCAGCAGCGTAGCGGGAGACGCCTACAATGAGCAGTTCTTC
CASSVAGDAYNEQFF
>TRBV28|-|TRBD2|TRBJ2-3
TGTGCCAGCAGAATAGCGGGAGCCGGGGATACGCAGTATTTT
CASRIAGAGDTQYF
>TRBV4-3|-|-|TRBJ2-2
TGCGCCAGCAGCCAGATAGCGAACACCGGGGAGCTGTTTTTT
CASSQIANTGELFF
>TRBV5-1|-|-|TRBJ1-1
TGCGCCAGCAGCTTGGCCGTTGTCCCTTTGGGGGCCGCTGAAGCTTTCTTT
CASSLAVVPLGAAEAFF
>TRBV10-3|-|TRBD2|TRBJ2-2
TGTGCCATCAGTGAGCCGGTCGGGACTAGCACCGGGGAGCTGTTTTTT
CAISEPVGTSTGELFF
>TRBV29-1|-|TRBD2|TRBJ2-7
TGCAGCGGGGGGCCAGCGGGAGTCGACGGCGAGCAGTACTTC
CSGGPAGVDGEQYF